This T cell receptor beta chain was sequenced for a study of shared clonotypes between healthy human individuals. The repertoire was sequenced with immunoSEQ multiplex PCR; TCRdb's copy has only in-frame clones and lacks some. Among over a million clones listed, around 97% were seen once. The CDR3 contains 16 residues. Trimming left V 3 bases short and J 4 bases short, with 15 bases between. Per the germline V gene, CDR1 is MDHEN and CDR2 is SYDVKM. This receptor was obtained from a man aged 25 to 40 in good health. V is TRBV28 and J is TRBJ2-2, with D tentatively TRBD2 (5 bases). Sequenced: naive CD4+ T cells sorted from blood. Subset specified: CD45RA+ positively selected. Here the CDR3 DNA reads TGTGCCAGCAGTTTTGAGTCGGGATACGTCACCGGGGAGCTGTTTTTT. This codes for CASSFESGYVTGELFF.